This TCR beta chain was obtained from a study of response to subunit inactivated influenza vaccine. J gave up 1 base and V 0 bases, and 12 bases lay outside the gene matches. CDR1 and CDR2 from the germline V gene are SQVTM and ANQGSEA. CDR3 length equals 17 residues. TCRdb recomputed calls from the RT-PCR reads with MiXCR, one row per CDR3 protein. The table shows about 780,000 distinct CDR3 sequences, with around 18% occurring only once. This clonotype came up a few times. The sample was PBMCs from blood, taken around 5 days after vaccination. The chain employs TRBV29-1 and TRBJ2-7; 7 bases map to TRBD1. The receptor comes from a man aged 45-65 years who received an inactivated influenza vaccine. CDR3 in DNA: TGCAGCGTTGAAGATAACTATGGGACAGAGAATTCCTACGAGCAGTACTTC. Residues: CSVEDNYGTENSYEQYF.